This passage covers 8 T cell receptor beta chains from one sample sequenced in a study of cytomegalovirus exposure and HLA in healthy donors. The PCR contained 60 Vbeta and 13 Jbeta primers. The protocol was immunoSEQ multiplex PCR, while the TCRdb copy is restricted to in-frame clones and leaves out a portion. The sample comprises 200,000 to 250,000 clones, roughly 81% of which are singletons, and about 0.25% rests with the top ten. The sequencing input was PBMCs. The source of these receptors is a girl aged 2 to 9 in good health and CMV-seronegative.

V and J are TRBV2 and TRBJ1-1, with no clear D. The CDR3 is 13 residues long. In germline, CDR1 is SNHLY, CDR2 FYNNEI. The V end lost 4 bases, the J end lost 0 bases, and 6 bases lay between the germline ends. CDR3 amino acids: CASSAQMNTEAFF. The CDR3 nucleotides are TGTGCCAGCAGTGCTCAGATGAACACTGAAGCTTTCTTT.

This clone was observed a single time. The gene calls are TRBV29-1 and TRBJ2-1, with D unclear. The germline CDR1 and CDR2 sequences are SQVTM and ANQGSEA. There are 13 residues in the CDR3. Trimming removed 5 bases at V and 8 bases at J, with 16 bases between. The CDR3 loop reads CSVHRVIRDEQFF. For the CDR3, the DNA is TGCAGCGTTCACCGGGTTATCAGAGATGAGCAGTTCTTC.

This clone was recorded only once. The chain couples TRBV7-9 to TRBJ2-2, with TRBD2 as a possible D gene (5 bases). Germline loops: CDR1 SEHNR, CDR2 FQNEAQ (reference sequence). The CDR3 sequence is 16 residues long. V lost 1 base to trimming and J lost 5 bases, with 14 bases between them. CDR3: CASSLDAGGETGELFF. CDR3 bases: TGTGCCAGCAGCTTAGACGCTGGAGGAGAGACCGGGGAGCTGTTTTTT.

V and J are TRBV6-5 and TRBJ1-2; no definite D call. With 2 bases removed from V and 6 bases from J, the gap between germline ends came to 10 bases. The germline V gene has CDR1 MNHEY and CDR2 SVGAGI. There are 13 residues in the CDR3. The CDR3 region has the DNA TGTGCCAGCAGTTACGGGCAGCGGGATGGCTACACCTTC. Translation gives CASSYGQRDGYTF.

The chain is built from TRBV29-1 and TRBJ2-7, with 10 bases fitting TRBD1. The CDR3 has 14 amino acids. Germline lookup yields CDR1 SQVTM and CDR2 ANQGSEA. Germline trimming cut 6 bases from V and 3 bases from J; bases unmatched to any gene: 8. The CDR3 bases are TGCAGCGTGTTTGGGACAGGGGAAGACTACGAGCAGTACTTC. Protein product: CSVFGTGEDYEQYF.

The rearrangement joins TRBV5-6 to TRBJ1-1, with 9 positions matching TRBD1. The CDR3 sequence is 13 residues long. Unmatched junction bases numbered 2, after V lost 3 bases and J lost 5 bases. CDR1 and CDR2 from the germline V gene are SGHDT and YYEEEE. CDR3 DNA sequence: TGTGCCAGCAGCTGGACAGGGGAGACTGAAGCTTTCTTT. Translated, it gives CASSWTGETEAFF.

This clone came up once. The gene calls are TRBV28 and TRBJ1-4; TRBD1 matches at 8 bases. The V gene end was trimmed by 6 bases and the J gene end by 4 bases; junction bases not matched to a gene: 1. The CDR3 runs to 13 residues. CDR1 is MDHEN and CDR2 is SYDVKM in the germline V gene. The chain's CDR3 is CASRTGDNEKLFF. The CDR3 DNA sequence: TGTGCCAGCAGGACAGGGGATAATGAAAAACTGTTTTTT.

The chain uses TRBV12-5 and TRBJ1-2; weak D call: TRBD1 (5 bases). CDR3 length: 12 residues. CDR1 LGHNT and CDR2 FRNRAP come from the germline V gene. V was trimmed by 4 bases and J by 6 bases, leaving 9 bases between them. The CDR3 DNA is TGTGCTAGTGGTTCCCGGGGGGATGGCTACACCTTC. It yields the protein CASGSRGDGYTF.